One and the same sample provided the 12 T cell receptor beta chains below, sequenced in a study of tumor-infiltrating lymphocytes in localized non-small cell lung cancer. The method was immunoSEQ multiplex PCR; TCRdb's version includes in-frame clones alone and lacks a portion of them. This table has roughly 10,000 clones, less than 75% appearing once. Sequencing was performed on lung tumor tissue. Source of these receptors: a human donor with non-small cell lung cancer.

This clone is judged medium-sized. The chain has TRBV11-2 and TRBJ1-1, with TRBD1 identical over 7 bases. Per germline, CDR1 SGHAT and CDR2 FQNNGV. This CDR3 has 15 residues. The V segment lost 3 bases and the J segment 4 bases; nucleotides outside the gene matches: 8. The chain's CDR3 is CASSFGGGAGTEAFF. The DNA for the CDR3 is TGTGCCAGCAGCTTTGGAGGGGGCGCGGGCACTGAAGCTTTCTTT.

The CDR3 reads CASSLGTGTNEKLFF. The CDR3 DNA follows: TGTGCCAGCAGCTTGGGGACAGGGACTAATGAAAAACTGTTTTTT. This chain uses TRBV5-4 with TRBJ1-4; TRBD1 agrees at 8 bases. CDR3 length equals 15 residues. Germline assignment: CDR1 SGHNT and CDR2 YYREEE (reference sequence). After removal of 0 bases from V and 2 bases from J, the junction contained 0 bases not matched to a gene.

This clone was observed a single time. The chain recombines TRBV5-6 with TRBJ1-1; 9 nucleotides match TRBD1. After removal of 5 bases from V and 0 bases from J, the junction contained 11 bases not matched to a gene. The germline gives CDR1 SGHDT, CDR2 YYEEEE. The CDR3 is made up of 17 amino acids. CDR3 protein: CASRLTRTGAMNTEAFF. CDR3 sequence (DNA): TGTGCCAGCAGGCTCACTCGGACAGGGGCGATGAACACTGAAGCTTTCTTT.

The chain couples TRBV15 to TRBJ1-4; no reliable D call. The germline V and J ends were trimmed by 1 base and 5 bases, with 8 bases remaining between them. Germline V gene lookup returns CDR1 LNHNV and CDR2 YYDKDF (reference sequence). This CDR3 spans 14 amino acids. CDR3 amino acids: CATSRARENEKLFF. CDR3 bases: TGTGCCACCAGCAGAGCTAGGGAAAATGAAAAACTGTTTTTT.

V usage is TRBV5-4 and J usage is TRBJ2-7; 7 nucleotides line up with TRBD1. The junction had 3 bases not matched to a gene; V was cut back by 3 bases and J by 3 bases. The CDR3 consists of 13 residues. In germline, CDR1 is SGHNT, CDR2 YYREEE (reference sequence). CDR3 residues: CASSSGTDYEQYF. As DNA, the CDR3 is TGTGCCAGCAGCTCCGGGACAGACTACGAGCAGTACTTC.

The genes are TRBV5-1 and TRBJ2-1; 8 nucleotides agree with TRBD2. Germline V gene lookup returns CDR1 SGHRS and CDR2 YFSETQ. This CDR3 comprises 18 residues. After removal of 3 bases from V and 0 bases from J, the junction contained 11 bases not matched to a gene. The CDR3 here is CASSYLPGGAGSYNEQFF. The CDR3 DNA reads as TGCGCCAGCAGCTACCTCCCCGGGGGGGCGGGCTCCTACAATGAGCAGTTCTTC.

Remarks on this clone: The sample carries other DNA sequences with the same CDR3. This chain joins TRBV30 and TRBJ1-1; unclear D gene. The CDR3 is 12 amino acids. V was pared by 3 bases and J by 1 base, with 6 bases between. Germline V CDR1 and CDR2: GTSNPN, SVGIG (reference sequence). The chain's CDR3 is CAWRRGNTEAFF. The DNA for the CDR3 is TGTGCCTGGAGGCGGGGGAACACTGAAGCTTTCTTT.

The rearrangement uses TRBV5-1 and TRBJ2-5, with TRBD2 matching over 9 bases. The junction had 5 bases not matched to a gene; V was cut back by 1 base and J by 4 bases. The CDR3 loop spans 15 amino acids. Per the germline V gene, CDR1 is SGHRS and CDR2 is YFSETQ. For the CDR3, the DNA is TGCGCCAGCAGCTTGACAGGGACTAGCCGAGAGACCCAGTACTTC. Amino acid sequence: CASSLTGTSRETQYF.

This sequence joins TRBV7-2 and TRBJ1-2; D is possibly TRBD1 (5 bases). The germline V and J ends were trimmed by 2 bases and 2 bases, with 9 bases remaining between them. Germline V gene sequence: CDR1 SGHTA, CDR2 FQGNSA. The CDR3 runs to 14 residues. CDR3 DNA sequence: TGTGCCAGCAGCTTAAGAGGGACGAACTATGGCTACACCTTC. Translated, it gives CASSLRGTNYGYTF.

This clone has just one count. The genes are TRBV5-6 and TRBJ1-1, with 9 bases matching TRBD1. The CDR3 runs 15 residues. Trimming at V came to 1 base and at J to 1 base, leaving 2 bases not matched to a gene. Looked up from germline, CDR1 is SGHDT and CDR2 is YYEEEE. The CDR3 is CASSLSGQGNTEAFF. CDR3 nucleotide sequence: TGTGCCAGCAGCTTGTCGGGACAGGGGAACACTGAAGCTTTCTTT.

The chain combines TRBV29-1 with TRBJ2-1; TRBD1 agrees at 10 bases. Germline V gene data show CDR1 as SQVTM and CDR2 as ANQGSEA. The CDR3 loop spans 16 amino acids. Trimming cost V 5 bases and J 6 bases; bases outside gene matches: 13. The CDR3 DNA sequence: TGCAGCGTTCTGCCAACCGGGACAGGGGTCCGCAATGAGCAGTTCTTC. It specifies CSVLPTGTGVRNEQFF.

The chain combines TRBV7-2 with TRBJ1-1, with 9 bases matching TRBD1. CDR3 length equals 14 residues. Germline CDR1 and CDR2: SGHTA and FQGNSA. V trimming: 6 bases; J trimming: 1 base; junction bases outside the gene matches: 3. CDR3 protein: CASSPGQGNTEAFF. The CDR3, as DNA: TGTGCCAGCAGTCCGGGACAGGGGAACACTGAAGCTTTCTTT.